Below, 16 T cell receptor beta chains from the same sample are listed, as sequenced in a study of untreated major depressive disorder (dated by TCRdb to the late 2010s). Here is what the overall study found, with its caveats: Higher TRBV05-01 (Vbeta 5.1) usage among CD4+ T cells of depressed patients compared with controls was confirmed by sequencing, with p = 0.040 in a one-tailed test.

No antigens are known for them. Library method: the immunoSEQ multiplex PCR assay. The clones in this table, taken by TCRdb from immuneACCESS, are in-frame only. Not every clone is retained; where verified, under half of the shortfall comes from an unresolved V gene, and the cause of the rest is unknown. The sample has about 20,000 clones on record, around 90% of them singletons. The ten most abundant clones make up 0.5% to 0.7% of the sample. Sequencing used CD4+ T cells from PBMCs. All receptors derive from a woman in her forties with major depressive disorder.

V and J are TRBV5-1 and TRBJ1-1, with a possible D match to TRBD1 (6 bases). V was shortened by 4 bases and J by 2 bases, with 15 bases between the two germline ends. This CDR3 contains 15 residues. Germline values: CDR1 SGHRS, CDR2 YFSETQ. The CDR3 here is CASSLQMGGNTEAFF. The CDR3 bases are TGCGCCAGCAGCCTACAAATGGGGGGCAACACTGAAGCTTTCTTT.

The chain has TRBV10-1 and TRBJ1-6; TRBD1 agrees at 10 bases. The V gene end was trimmed by 4 bases and the J gene end by 7 bases; junction bases not matched to a gene: 4. This CDR3 region has 15 residues. Germline CDR1 and CDR2: WNHNN and SYGVQD (reference sequence). The CDR3 sequence: CASSARTGGNSPLHF. CDR3 in DNA: TGCGCCAGCAGTGCCCGGACAGGGGGGAATTCACCCCTCCACTTT.

This chain uses TRBV30 with TRBJ1-4; 7 nucleotides agree with TRBD1. The CDR3 has 14 residues. In germline, CDR1 is GTSNPN, CDR2 SVGIG (reference sequence). Trimming at V came to 4 bases and at J to 6 bases, leaving 8 bases not matched to a gene. CDR3 nucleotides: TGTGCCTGGAAGATGGGCAGGGGGTATGAAAAACTGTTTTTT. Translation: CAWKMGRGYEKLFF.

The chain carries TRBV7-9 and TRBJ2-5, with a tentative D call TRBD1 (5 bases). CDR3 length: 13 amino acids. Trimming removed 2 bases at V and 6 bases at J, with 10 bases between. Looked up from germline, CDR1 is SEHNR and CDR2 is FQNEAQ (reference sequence). The CDR3 DNA reads as TGTGCCAGCAGCTTAATGCCAGGGCAGACCCAGTACTTC. This encodes CASSLMPGQTQYF.

This chain links TRBV9 with TRBJ1-6; D not resolved. This CDR3 is built from 16 residues. V was clipped by 0 bases and J by 8 bases, with 15 bases between them. Germline CDR1 SGDLS, CDR2 YYNGEE. The CDR3 sequence: CASSVAGHAMDSPLHF. The CDR3 region has the DNA TGTGCCAGCAGCGTAGCTGGGCACGCCATGGATTCACCCCTCCACTTT. Full variable domain (remainder filled in from reference TRBV9 and TRBJ1-6): DSGVTQTPKHLITATGQRVTLRCSPRSGDLSVYWYQQSLDQGLQFLIQYYNGEERAKGNILERFSAQQFPDLHSELNLSSLELGDSALYFCASSVAGHAMDSPLHFGNGTRLTVT.

This rearrangement joins TRBV5-1 to TRBJ1-2, with a possible D match to TRBD1 (6 bases). Germline V lookup: CDR1 SGHRS, CDR2 YFSETQ. V dropped 8 bases and J dropped 6 bases, with 20 bases sitting between them. CDR3 length equals 14 residues. CDR3 region: CASRIKGGIDGYTF. DNA of the CDR3: TGCGCCAGTAGGATTAAAGGGGGGATTGATGGCTACACCTTC.

The count of this clone is one. The rearrangement joins TRBV6-5 to TRBJ1-1; D is unclear. Trimming cost V 8 bases and J 0 bases, with 13 bases left between them. CDR1 and CDR2 (germline): MNHEY, SVGAGI. This CDR3 has 14 amino acids. The CDR3 here is CASGFGRMNTEAFF. DNA for the CDR3: TGTGCCAGCGGCTTTGGGAGAATGAACACTGAAGCTTTCTTT.

The chain has TRBV21-1 and TRBJ2-5; no DNA check was done on the table's D call, TRBD2. TRBV21-1 is an annotated pseudogene. The CDR3 is 16 amino acids. The CDR3 protein is CASSKYRLAGSKTQYF. For the CDR3, the DNA is TGTGCCAGCAGCAAATACCGACTAGCGGGGTCGAAGACCCAGTACTTC.

This sequence joins TRBV18 and TRBJ2-7, with 7 nucleotides matching TRBD1. CDR1 is KGHSH, CDR2 LQKENI, per germline. V lost 4 bases, J lost 0 bases, and 9 bases stayed unmatched. The CDR3 extends over 16 amino acids. CDR3 loop: CASSLTPGGRSYEQYV. As DNA, the CDR3 is TGTGCCAGCTCACTAACCCCAGGGGGTCGCTCCTACGAGCAGTACGTC.

This chain uses TRBV5-4 with TRBJ1-1; the D is unclear. CDR1 is SGHNT and CDR2 is YYREEE in the germline V gene (reference sequence). V was cut by 5 bases and J by 1 base, with 12 bases left in between. The CDR3 consists of 14 residues. Here the CDR3 DNA reads TGTGCCAGCAGTCTACAGAGACGGAACACTGAAGCTTTCTTT. Translation: CASSLQRRNTEAFF.

The chain combines TRBV6-4 with TRBJ2-3; a weak D match, TRBD2 (6 bases). CDR1 and CDR2 (germline): MRHNA, SNTAGT. Trimming took off 4 bases at V and 1 base at J, with 12 bases between the two ends. The CDR3 extends over 15 amino acids. CDR3: CASSGGGYGTDTQYF. The CDR3 nucleotides read TGTGCCAGCAGTGGTGGAGGGTATGGCACAGATACGCAGTATTTT.

This clone has a single count. The chain carries TRBV4-2 and TRBJ1-4; TRBD1 matches at 7 bases. Trimming cost V 4 bases and J 5 bases; bases outside gene matches: 7. Germline CDR1 LGHNA, CDR2 YNFKEQ. The CDR3 consists of 15 residues. CDR3 amino acids: CASSPAGTENEKLFF. CDR3 sequence (DNA): TGTGCCAGCAGCCCAGCCGGGACAGAGAATGAAAAACTGTTTTTT.

This chain uses TRBV25-1 with TRBJ1-5; D gene uncertain. Germline V CDR1 and CDR2: MGHDK, SYGVNS. The CDR3 length is 15 residues. V lost 1 base to trimming and J lost 3 bases, with 10 bases between them. Here the CDR3 reads CASSESGLDNQPQHF. DNA for the CDR3: TGTGCCAGCAGTGAATCCGGACTGGACAATCAGCCCCAGCATTTT.

J is TRBJ1-2 and V is TRBV10-3; no definite D call. Deletions cut 2 bases from V and 8 bases from J, with 6 bases between. The CDR3 loop spans 11 amino acids. Looked up from germline, CDR1 is ENHRY and CDR2 is SYGVKD. The DNA of the CDR3 is TGTGCCATCAGTGAGCCCCAAGGCTACACCTTC. This sequence encodes CAISEPQGYTF.

The chain links TRBV4-2 to TRBJ1-1; D uncertain. V was pared by 2 bases and J by 2 bases, with 15 bases between. Looked up from germline, CDR1 is LGHNA and CDR2 is YNFKEQ. The CDR3 is 16 residues long. CDR3 sequence (DNA): TGTGCCAGCAGCCAAACTGGGCAGACGGTAAACACTGAAGCTTTCTTT. Translating gives CASSQTGQTVNTEAFF.

This chain connects TRBV27 to TRBJ2-2; D may be TRBD1 (6 bases). Looked up from germline, CDR1 is MNHEY and CDR2 is SMNVEV (reference sequence). The CDR3 loop spans 17 amino acids. V lost 5 bases and J lost 1, with 17 bases in between. CDR3 sequence: CASSNRGTPGNTGELFF. The DNA of the CDR3 is TGTGCCAGCAGTAACCGTGGGACACCGGGGAACACCGGGGAGCTGTTTTTT.